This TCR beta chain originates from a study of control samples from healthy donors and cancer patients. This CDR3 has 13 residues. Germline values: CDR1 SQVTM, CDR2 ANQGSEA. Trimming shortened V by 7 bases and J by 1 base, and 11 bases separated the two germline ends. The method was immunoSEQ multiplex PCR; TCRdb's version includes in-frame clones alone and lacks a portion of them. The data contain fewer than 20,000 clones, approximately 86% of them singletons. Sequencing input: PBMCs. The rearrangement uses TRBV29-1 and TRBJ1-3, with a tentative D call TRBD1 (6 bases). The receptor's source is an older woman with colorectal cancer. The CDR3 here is CSAQGISGNTIYF. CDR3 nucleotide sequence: TGCAGCGCGCAGGGGATTTCTGGAAACACCATATATTTT.